This T cell receptor (beta chain) was sequenced in a study of T cells in Graves' hyperthyroidism and ophthalmopathy (dated by TCRdb to the late 2010s). About the study as a whole: Peripheral blood samples were taken at the time of initial diagnosis, prior to any treatment. Following sampling, methimazole starting at 30 mg daily was given to hyperthyroidism patients, and high-dose intravenous methylprednisolone was given to ophthalmopathy patients. Thyroid tissue and blood T-cell repertoires from about six Graves' hyperthyroidism patients were also compared in the study. The paper reports TCR Vbeta CDR3 sequencing of some 140 peripheral blood samples: 40 or so ophthalmopathy, approximately 74 hyperthyroidism and around 17 progressor patients. Whether ophthalmopathy could be predicted prospectively was tested in an independent validation cohort made up of under 20 hyperthyroidism patients plus 17 patients who later progressed to ophthalmopathy. The approximately 98 discovery patients were randomly divided into training and test sets at a 7:3 ratio. To identify TCR V-J signatures that set the groups apart, the researchers used a discovery cohort of 100 patients, made up of some 41 with Graves' ophthalmopathy and about 59 with stable Graves' hyperthyroidism. Findings and caveats that apply to the study as a whole: Blood samples also contained most of the expanded thyroid clonotypes (frequency above 0.001), which suggests that blood repertoires may reflect thyroid immune responses. No statistical method was used to fix the sample size in advance, and group allocation was not hidden from the investigators. A model built on a 13 V-J signature distinguished ophthalmopathy from stable hyperthyroidism, reaching around 90% sensitivity and about 81% specificity in cross-validation and 80%/75% in testing. In validation, the model predicted progression to ophthalmopathy with over 60% sensitivity and roughly 75% specificity, a median of 6.5 months before onset.

From a lookup of the germline V gene, CDR1 and CDR2 are MDHEN and SYDVKM. The cysteine opens and the phenylalanine closes a CDR3 of 19 amino acids. The kept DNA is CDR3 alone, 57 bases in frame from the first base. TCR beta CDR3 regions were amplified from RNA transcripts. A first-round RT-PCR of the TCR CDR3 used the HTBI primer set with the Qiagen OneStep RT-PCR kit. Libraries were constructed in a second round of multiplex PCR, after which size selection and purification were performed. Sequencing of the libraries was done on an Illumina HiSeq2000 using paired-end 100 bp reads. Regarding the original processing steps: SOAPnuke was used to process the raw data, throwing out any read that contained adapters or uncalled bases, had a mean Phred below 15, or lacked an exact constant-primer or identifier match. COPE v1.2.5 was used to merge the high-quality paired reads, and each unique nucleotide sequence was defined as a clonotype. MiTCR v1.1 was used to align clonotypes to the IMGT TRBV, TRBD and TRBJ reference segments. Analysis was restricted to V-J combinations with a frequency above 0.0001, which covered roughly 99% of repertoires. A TCS score was defined as the ratio between F50 (clonal expansion) and ExV (chaos), using BLOSUM62-based TCRdist between CDR3 peptides within each V-J. Welch's t-statistics and random forest reduced roughly 500 V-J features to under 15, which were used in a naive Bayes classifier (R e1071). The public reads were reprocessed in TCRdb via fastp at Q25 and MiXCR, keeping in-frame beta chains. Here each entry gathers all rows of one CDR3 protein and keeps the most common genes and DNA. TCRdb's processing, not the authors' own work, is the source of the V and J calls. This sample gives over 500,000 distinct CDR3 sequences in total; roughly a sixth of them show up just once. The ten biggest clones cover 29% of the sample.

Regarding this clonotype: This receptor's antigen is unknown. A much larger clonotype is one base distant, so this may be a read error.

Ophthalmopathy patients had moderately to severely active disease, with a Clinical Activity Score of 3 or more, a NOSPECS grade of 4 or more, and a disease duration of less than 3 months. Exclusion was applied to patients with uncontrolled infections, other autoimmune diseases, pregnancy or lactation. Diagnoses were based on clinical symptoms, serum thyroxine and TRAb, thyroid ultrasound and orbital computed tomography. Ficoll-Paque density gradient centrifugation was used to isolate PBMCs from about 10 ml of fresh peripheral blood. Trizol reagent was used to extract total RNA, and RNA quality was then checked on an Agilent 2100 Bioanalyzer.

The chain is made from TRBV28 and TRBJ2-2; TRBD1 lines up with 8 middle nucleotides. The receptor comes from a woman younger than 45 with Graves' ophthalmopathy. Input material: blood. The nucleotide sequence reads as follows: TGTGCCGGCAGTCACGCTCTCATAGGACAGGGTTTTCGTACCGGGGAGCTGTTTTTT. Translated, this gives CAGSHALIGQGFRTGELFF.